The 30 T cell receptor beta chains given below trace back to one sample, sequenced in a study of T cell responses to AZD1222 COVID-19 vaccine. Assay used: immunoSEQ multiplex PCR; TCRdb lists only in-frame clones, some missing. The table lists around 89,000 clones, 89% of them singletons. Here the sequenced sample was peripheral blood, taken 28 days after the second AZD1222 dose. The receptors were sampled from an adult who received the AZD1222 COVID-19 vaccine.

This clone came up once. The V call is TRBV5-1, the J call TRBJ1-1; possibly TRBD1 for D (6 bases). Per the germline V gene, CDR1 is SGHRS and CDR2 is YFSETQ. The CDR3 length is 16 residues. V was clipped by 4 bases and J by 5 bases, with 21 bases between them. The chain's CDR3 is CASSAGHQKGFTEAFF. The CDR3 DNA is TGCGCCAGCAGCGCGGGACACCAAAAGGGATTTACTGAAGCTTTCTTT.

The CDR3 spells CASSLARLRGLSPLHF. CDR3 bases: TGTGCCAGCAGCCTAGCAAGGTTAAGAGGTTTATCACCCCTCCACTTT. V is TRBV14 and J is TRBJ1-6; D not certain. Trimming took 4 bases from V and 10 from J, leaving 20 bases between them. The CDR3 covers 16 residues. Germline CDR1 and CDR2: SGHDN and FVKESK.

This clone was counted between two and nine times. The chain employs TRBV7-9 and TRBJ1-1; unclear D gene. Germline CDR1 and CDR2: SEHNR and FQNEAQ (reference sequence). This CDR3 has 13 residues. Trimming removed 4 bases at V and 1 base at J, with 7 bases between. For the CDR3, the DNA is TGTGCCAGCAGCTCCCAATGGAACACTGAAGCTTTCTTT. Its protein product is CASSSQWNTEAFF.

This chain links TRBV28 with TRBJ1-2; D remains ambiguous. This CDR3 spans 13 amino acids. Germline V gene sequence: CDR1 MDHEN, CDR2 SYDVKM. V dropped 5 bases and J dropped 3 bases, with 10 bases sitting between them. The DNA of the CDR3 is TGTGCCAGCAGTACCCTAGCTCACTATGGCTACACCTTC. It yields the protein CASSTLAHYGYTF.

V is TRBV5-1 and J is TRBJ1-1, with a tentative D call TRBD1 (6 bases). The germline V gene encodes CDR1 SGHRS and CDR2 YFSETQ. The CDR3 loop spans 14 amino acids. The V end lost 2 bases, the J end lost 0 bases, and 8 bases lay between the germline ends. CDR3 in amino acids: CASSFRDMNTEAFF. The CDR3, as DNA: TGCGCCAGCAGCTTCCGGGACATGAACACTGAAGCTTTCTTT.

The V gene is TRBV7-2, the J gene TRBJ1-4; no clear D. Trimming removed 1 base from V and 7 bases from J, with 13 bases in between. CDR1 is SGHTA and CDR2 is FQGNSA in the germline V gene. This CDR3 spans 15 amino acids. The CDR3 DNA sequence: TGTGCCAGCAGCTTAGAACCCCAAGCCGTTGAAAAACTGTTTTTT. Amino acid sequence: CASSLEPQAVEKLFF.

The chain combines TRBV6-5 with TRBJ1-2, with TRBD1 as a possible D gene (6 bases). V dropped 0 bases and J dropped 4 bases, with 15 bases sitting between them. Per germline, CDR1 MNHEY and CDR2 SVGAGI. The CDR3 contains 16 residues. For the CDR3, the DNA is TGTGCCAGCAGTTACTCCCCCTCCAAACAGGGCTATGGCTACACCTTC. This sequence encodes CASSYSPSKQGYGYTF.

The genes are TRBV28 and TRBJ1-1; perhaps TRBD1 as D (5 bases). CDR3 length: 13 amino acids. V lost 7 bases to trimming and J lost 4 bases, with 13 bases between them. Germline CDR1 is MDHEN and CDR2 is SYDVKM. In DNA form, the CDR3 reads TGTGCCAGCACCCTAAAAGGGGTCACTGAAGCTTTCTTT. This encodes CASTLKGVTEAFF. The variable domain in full, completed from reference TRBV28 and TRBJ1-1, reads DVKVTQSSRYLVKRTGEKVFLECVQDMDHENMFWYRQDPGLGLRLIYFSYDVKMKEKGDIPEGYSVSREKKERFSLILESASTNQTSMYLCASTLKGVTEAFFGQGTRLTVV.

The rearrangement joins TRBV11-3 to TRBJ2-7; 8 nucleotides line up with TRBD1. The V gene's germline CDR1 is SGHNT and CDR2 YENEEA. The V segment lost 2 bases and the J segment 2 bases; nucleotides outside the gene matches: 8. The CDR3 runs to 16 residues. The CDR3 is CASSLPGQVKTYEQYF. For the CDR3, the DNA is TGTGCCAGCAGCTTACCGGGACAGGTCAAAACCTACGAGCAGTACTTC.

V and J are TRBV2 and TRBJ2-6; D unresolved. This CDR3 has 17 residues. In germline, CDR1 is SNHLY, CDR2 FYNNEI. The ends were cut back, 6 bases at V and 0 bases at J, with 15 bases in the middle. The CDR3 sequence is CASRRRGRLSGANVLTF. The CDR3 nucleotides are TGTGCCAGCAGGCGGAGAGGTAGGCTCTCTGGGGCCAACGTCCTGACTTTC.

The J gene is TRBJ2-5, the V gene TRBV11-2; D perhaps matches TRBD2 (5 bases). CDR3 length: 14 residues. Germline V gives CDR1 SGHAT, CDR2 FQNNGV. Trimming removed 3 bases at V and 5 bases at J, with 13 bases between. The CDR3 is CASSFPATGETQYF. The CDR3 coding sequence is TGTGCCAGCAGCTTCCCCGCTACGGGGGAGACCCAGTACTTC.

The V and J genes are TRBV11-2 and TRBJ2-6; a weak D match, TRBD1 (5 bases). Trimming took 1 base from V and 1 from J, leaving 11 bases between them. Looked up from germline, CDR1 is SGHAT and CDR2 is FQNNGV. This CDR3 has 17 residues. The CDR3 DNA reads as TGTGCCAGCAGCTTAGGACAGACCTATTCTGGGGCCAACGTCCTGACTTTC. Its translation: CASSLGQTYSGANVLTF.

J is TRBJ1-2 and V is TRBV5-1; D call uncertain. Germline CDR1 and CDR2: SGHRS and YFSETQ. Trimming took off 3 bases at V and 4 bases at J, with 7 bases between the two ends. The CDR3 runs 12 residues. The CDR3 loop is CASSYAAYGYTF. The CDR3 region has the DNA TGCGCCAGCAGCTACGCGGCCTATGGCTACACCTTC. The full variable domain, its missing parts supplied by reference TRBV5-1 and TRBJ1-2, is KAGVTQTPRYLIKTRGQQVTLSCSPISGHRSVSWYQQTPGQGLQFLFEYFSETQRNKGNFPGRFSGRQFSNSRSEMNVSTLELGDSALYLCASSYAAYGYTFGSGTRLTVV.

The V gene is TRBV11-3, the J gene TRBJ1-6; TRBD1 agrees at 11 bases. Germline values: CDR1 SGHNT, CDR2 YENEEA. The CDR3 extends over 16 amino acids. V was pared by 8 bases and J by 8 bases, with 11 bases of the junction left unmatched. CDR3 loop: CASRDRGQGADSPLHF. The CDR3 bases are TGTGCCAGCCGGGACCGTGGACAGGGGGCCGATTCACCCCTCCACTTT.

V gene TRBV4-1 combines with J gene TRBJ2-2; 8 bases line up with TRBD1. The CDR3 extends over 15 amino acids. The trim removed 4 bases at V and 4 bases at J, leaving 5 bases unmatched. From germline, CDR1 is MGHRA and CDR2 YSYEKL. Here the CDR3 DNA reads TGCGCCAGCAGCCTAGACAGGGGTAGCACCGGGGAGCTGTTTTTT. Protein: CASSLDRGSTGELFF.

V and J are TRBV27 and TRBJ2-3; 14 bases align to TRBD2. V gave up 5 bases and J gave up 8 bases; unmatched junction bases: 9. Germline V CDR1 and CDR2: MNHEY, SMNVEV (reference sequence). The CDR3 length is 16 residues. The CDR3: CASSPGTSGGVGTQYF. In nucleotides, the CDR3 is TGTGCCAGCAGTCCCGGGACTAGCGGGGGAGTGGGTACGCAGTATTTT.

The gene calls are TRBV4-1 and TRBJ1-1; D possibly corresponds to TRBD1 (5 bases). CDR1 is MGHRA and CDR2 is YSYEKL in the germline V gene. Deletions cut 3 bases from V and 8 bases from J, with 22 bases between. The CDR3 covers 16 residues. The CDR3 reads CASSHPGLGGTGEAFF. The CDR3 bases are TGCGCCAGCAGCCATCCGGGGCTAGGCGGGACTGGAGAAGCTTTCTTT.

V usage is TRBV11-2 and J usage is TRBJ1-2; D ambiguous. CDR3 length: 13 residues. The germline CDR1 and CDR2 sequences are SGHAT and FQNNGV. Between the trimmed V and J ends, which lost 3 bases and 4 bases, there was a span of 9 bases. CDR3 sequence: CASSLGRAYGYTF. DNA of the CDR3: TGTGCCAGCAGCTTGGGAAGGGCCTATGGCTACACCTTC.

The chain carries TRBV3-1 (or the pseudogene TRBV3-2) and TRBJ1-1, with D possibly TRBD1 on 5 matching bases. The CDR3 loop spans 15 amino acids. V was clipped by 3 bases and J by 4 bases, with 15 bases between them. Per the germline V gene, CDR1 is LGHDT and CDR2 is YNNKEL (reference sequence). The CDR3 nucleotides are TGTGCCAGCAGCCATTCCTCGGGGGACGGCACTGAAGCTTTCTTT. Amino acid sequence: CASSHSSGDGTEAFF.

This clone was seen a single time. The chain uses TRBV6-1 and TRBJ1-1; TRBD1 matches at 8 bases. Losses at the gene ends were 3 bases for V and 10 bases for J; bases not matched to a gene: 13. Germline lookup yields CDR1 MNHNS and CDR2 SASEGT. The CDR3 has 15 amino acids. The CDR3 DNA is TGTGCCAGCAGTGAGCCGGGGACAGGCGGGAAAGGAGCTTTCTTT. This sequence encodes CASSEPGTGGKGAFF.

The chain has TRBV2 and TRBJ2-4; a possible D gene is TRBD1 (6 bases). V was cut by 6 bases and J by 5 bases, with 11 bases left in between. There are 13 residues in the CDR3. The germline gives CDR1 SNHLY, CDR2 FYNNEI. The CDR3 here is CASSLTGENIQYF. CDR3 coding DNA: TGTGCCAGCAGCCTGACAGGAGAAAACATTCAGTACTTC.

The rearrangement uses TRBV5-8 and TRBJ1-1; 7 positions agree with TRBD1. Unmatched junction bases numbered 0, after V lost 0 bases and J lost 4 bases. This CDR3 is 13 amino acids long. CDR1 is SGHTS and CDR2 is YDEGEE in the germline V gene. The CDR3, as DNA: TGTGCCAGCAGCTTGGACAGGGGCACTGAAGCTTTCTTT. It is translated as CASSLDRGTEAFF.

This CDR3 reads CASSPRQSDYYEQYF. The CDR3 DNA is TGTGCCAGCAGCCCCCGACAATCGGATTACTACGAGCAGTACTTC. The chain recombines TRBV9 with TRBJ2-7; D unclear. CDR3 length: 15 residues. The germline V and J ends were trimmed by 4 bases and 3 bases, with 17 bases remaining between them. Germline CDR1 SGDLS, CDR2 YYNGEE.

The rearrangement uses TRBV5-1 and TRBJ1-5, with D possibly matching TRBD1 (5 bases). Trimming stripped 0 bases from V and 0 bases from J, with 7 bases between. Germline CDR1 is SGHRS and CDR2 is YFSETQ. This CDR3 has 15 amino acids. Here the CDR3 DNA reads TGCGCCAGCAGCTTGGAGGGGATTAGCAATCAGCCCCAGCATTTT. Residues: CASSLEGISNQPQHF.

The chain is built from TRBV6-5 and TRBJ1-2; 7 bases are a match to TRBD1. The CDR3 has 11 residues. The J segment lost 10 bases and the V segment lost 6 bases, leaving 5 bases of the junction unmatched. Per germline, CDR1 MNHEY and CDR2 SVGAGI. As DNA, the CDR3 is TGTGCCAGCAGCCTCGACAGGGTCTACACCTTC. The encoded protein is CASSLDRVYTF.

This chain links TRBV7-8 with TRBJ1-1; 7 bases agree with TRBD1. This CDR3 region has 16 residues. With V trimmed by 0 bases and J by 4 bases, 8 bases remained unmatched. Germline CDR1 SGHVS, CDR2 FQNEAQ. DNA for the CDR3: TGTGCCAGCAGCTTAGCCAACAGGGGTGTGGGCACTGAAGCTTTCTTT. Translation gives CASSLANRGVGTEAFF.

V is TRBV10-3 and J is TRBJ1-2, with TRBD1 as a possible D gene (5 bases). V shed 7 bases and J shed 7 bases, with 19 bases lying between them. The CDR3 is 14 residues long. CDR1 and CDR2 (germline): ENHRY, SYGVKD. CDR3 region: CAINFGGTRSGYTF. In DNA, the CDR3 is TGTGCCATCAATTTTGGGGGTACGCGGTCTGGCTACACCTTC.

DNA of the CDR3: TGTGCCAGCAGCGATCGAGGGAATCAGCCCCAGCATTTT. Translation gives CASSDRGNQPQHF. The V call is TRBV11-2, the J call TRBJ1-5; D is undetermined. CDR1 SGHAT and CDR2 FQNNGV come from the germline V gene. The CDR3 is 13 amino acids. Trimming removed 5 bases at V and 4 bases at J, with 9 bases between.

This chain joins TRBV10-2 and TRBJ2-3; D not resolved. Germline V gene data show CDR1 as WSHSY and CDR2 as SAAADI. With 1 base removed from V and 0 bases from J, the gap between germline ends came to 11 bases. The CDR3 contains 16 residues. The CDR3 coding sequence is TGCGCCAGCAGTGAGTTGTCACCACGTAGCACAGATACGCAGTATTTT. Its protein product is CASSELSPRSTDTQYF.

This chain links TRBV29-1 with TRBJ2-7, with D possibly TRBD2 on 6 matching bases. V lost 4 bases to trimming and J lost 2 bases, with 9 bases between them. CDR1 and CDR2 (germline): SQVTM, ANQGSEA. This CDR3 has 12 residues. CDR3 bases: TGCAGCGTTGTGTGGGGGGCCTACGAGCAGTACTTC. It codes for CSVVWGAYEQYF.